This is a list of T cell receptor beta chains from one sample in a study of control samples from healthy donors and cancer patients. The protocol was immunoSEQ multiplex PCR, while the TCRdb copy is restricted to in-frame clones and leaves out a portion. The data show more than 65,000 clones, with 80% to 90% seen just once and under 2.5% held by the top ten. Sequences were obtained from PBMCs. All receptors come from a woman aged 60-70 years with head and neck cancer. Both conserved end residues are part of each CDR3. The D gene is left open where the match is weak. The listing skips clone size in some rows; elsewhere it reads once, few, many or a size class.

v_gene	d_gene	abundance	j_gene	CDR3nt	CDR3aa
TRBV3-1/TRBV3-2	TRBD1	-	TRBJ1-2	TGTGCCAGCAGCTCCACCCGACAGGGCTATGGCTACACCTTC	CASSSTRQGYGYTF
TRBV6-6	-	-	TRBJ2-5	TGTGCCAGCAGTTACGGTCTGAGCAATGGAGAGACCCAGTACTTC	CASSYGLSNGETQYF
TRBV6-5	TRBD2	-	TRBJ2-5	TGTGCCAGCAGTTACTCTACGGGAGGAACCCAAGAGACCCAGTACTTC	CASSYSTGGTQETQYF
TRBV6-5	-	-	TRBJ1-2	TGTGCCAGCAGAATTTCAGACTATGGCTACACCTTC	CASRISDYGYTF
TRBV7-2	TRBD1	-	TRBJ2-5	TGTGCCAGCAGCTTAGCGGGACAGGGTGAGGAGACCCAGTACTTC	CASSLAGQGEETQYF
TRBV19	-	-	TRBJ2-3	TGTGCCAGTAGTATAAAGGGTGGGGCAGATACGCAGTATTTT	CASSIKGGADTQYF
TRBV28	-	once	TRBJ2-6	TGTGCCAGCAGTCCCCATTTCCCCCCCCCGGGACACTTACCGTCTGGGGCCAACGTCCTGACTTTC	CASSPHFPPPGHLPSGANVLTF
TRBV18	TRBD2	-	TRBJ2-7	TGTGCCAGCTCACCAGGACTAGCGGGGAACTACGAGCAGTACTTC	CASSPGLAGNYEQYF
TRBV19	TRBD1	-	TRBJ1-1	TGTGCCAGTAAAGGACAGGGGAACACTGAAGCTTTCTTT	CASKGQGNTEAFF
TRBV5-1	TRBD2	-	TRBJ2-3	TGCGCCAGCAGCTTGGTAGCGGGAGGGGCAGATACGCAGTATTTT	CASSLVAGGADTQYF